Reported below is one TCR beta chain. Its antigen is not identified. This record comes from a study of cytomegalovirus exposure and HLA in healthy donors. PCR employed 60 Vbeta and 13 Jbeta primers. Assay used: immunoSEQ multiplex PCR; TCRdb lists only in-frame clones, some missing. In the table there are some 180,000 clones, roughly 75% of which are singletons. Findings and caveats of the study: TCR beta sequences reportedly predicted most subjects' HLA-A and HLA-B alleles accurately.

Germline lookup yields CDR1 SGHNT and CDR2 YYREEE (reference sequence). The CDR3 length is 16 residues. Between the trimmed V and J ends, which lost 4 bases and 1 base, there was a span of 16 bases. The V and J genes are TRBV5-4 and TRBJ2-3, with D perhaps matching TRBD1 (6 bases). This TCR derives from a woman aged 25 to 39 in good health and CMV-seronegative. The sample was PBMCs. CDR3 in amino acids: CASSRSLGGRTDTQYF. The CDR3 DNA reads as TGTGCCAGCAGCCGTAGCTTAGGGGGACGCACAGATACGCAGTATTTT.